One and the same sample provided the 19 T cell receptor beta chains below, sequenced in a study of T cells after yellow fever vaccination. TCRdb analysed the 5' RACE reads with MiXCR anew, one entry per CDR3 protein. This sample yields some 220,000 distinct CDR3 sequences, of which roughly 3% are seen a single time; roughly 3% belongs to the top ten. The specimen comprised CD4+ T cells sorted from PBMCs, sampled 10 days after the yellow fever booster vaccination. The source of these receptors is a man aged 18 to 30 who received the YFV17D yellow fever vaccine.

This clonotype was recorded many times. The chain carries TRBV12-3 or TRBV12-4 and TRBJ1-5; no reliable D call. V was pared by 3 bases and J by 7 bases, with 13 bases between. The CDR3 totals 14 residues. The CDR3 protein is CASSLSRRGQPQHF. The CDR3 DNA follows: TGTGCCAGCAGTTTGAGTAGGAGAGGACAGCCCCAGCATTTT.

The CDR3: CASRLDRKPYLFPYARYTF. DNA for the CDR3: TGTGCCAGCAGACTTGACCGAAAACCCTACCTCTTTCCCTATGCCCGCTACACCTTC. The chain combines TRBV6-5 with TRBJ1-2; D not resolved. The germline V and J ends were trimmed by 6 bases and 9 bases, with 35 bases remaining between them. The germline gives CDR1 MNHEY, CDR2 SVGAGI. The CDR3 contains 19 residues.

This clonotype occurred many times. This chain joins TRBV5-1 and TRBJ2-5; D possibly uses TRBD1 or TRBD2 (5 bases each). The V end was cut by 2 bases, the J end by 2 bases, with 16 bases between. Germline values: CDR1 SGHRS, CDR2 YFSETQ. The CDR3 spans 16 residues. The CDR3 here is CASSFVGTYDQETQYF. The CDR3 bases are TGCGCCAGCAGCTTTGTAGGGACGTACGATCAAGAGACCCAGTACTTC.

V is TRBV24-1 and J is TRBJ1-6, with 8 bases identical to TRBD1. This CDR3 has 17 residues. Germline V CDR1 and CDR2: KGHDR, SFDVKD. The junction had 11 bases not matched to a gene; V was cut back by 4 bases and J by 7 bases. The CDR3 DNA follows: TGTGCCACCAGTGACCCATTTAGGACAGGGCCGAATTCACCCCTCCACTTT. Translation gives CATSDPFRTGPNSPLHF.

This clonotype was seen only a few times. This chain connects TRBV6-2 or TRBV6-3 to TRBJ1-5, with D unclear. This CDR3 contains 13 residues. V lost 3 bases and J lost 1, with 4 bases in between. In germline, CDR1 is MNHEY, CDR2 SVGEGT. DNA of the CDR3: TGTGCCAGCAGTTATTGGAGCAATCAGCCCCAGCATTTT. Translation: CASSYWSNQPQHF.

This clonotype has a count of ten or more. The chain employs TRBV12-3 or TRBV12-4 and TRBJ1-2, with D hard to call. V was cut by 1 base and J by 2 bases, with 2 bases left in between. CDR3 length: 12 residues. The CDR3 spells CASSLGNYGYTF. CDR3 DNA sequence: TGTGCCAGCAGTTTAGGGAACTATGGCTACACCTTC.

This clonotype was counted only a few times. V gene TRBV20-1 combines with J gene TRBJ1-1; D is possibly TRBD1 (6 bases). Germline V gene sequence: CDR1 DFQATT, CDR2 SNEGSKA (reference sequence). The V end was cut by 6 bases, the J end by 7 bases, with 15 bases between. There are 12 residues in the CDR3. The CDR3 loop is CSAIEGGLEAFF. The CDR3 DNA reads TGCAGTGCCATCGAGGGGGGACTTGAAGCTTTCTTT.

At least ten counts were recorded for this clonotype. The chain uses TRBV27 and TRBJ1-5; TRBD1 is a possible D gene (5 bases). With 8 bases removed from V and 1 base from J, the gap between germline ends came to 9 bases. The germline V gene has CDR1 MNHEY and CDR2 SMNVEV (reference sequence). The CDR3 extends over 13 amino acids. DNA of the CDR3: TGTGCCAGCGTCGGGGCCAGCAATCAGCCCCAGCATTTT. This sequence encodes CASVGASNQPQHF.

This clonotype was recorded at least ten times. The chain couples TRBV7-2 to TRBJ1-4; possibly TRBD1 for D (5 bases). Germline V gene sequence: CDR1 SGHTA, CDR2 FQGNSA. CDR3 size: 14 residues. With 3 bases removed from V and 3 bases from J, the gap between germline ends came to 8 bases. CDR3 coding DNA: TGTGCCAGCAGCTTGGGGGGGTCTAATGAAAAACTGTTTTTT. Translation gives CASSLGGSNEKLFF.

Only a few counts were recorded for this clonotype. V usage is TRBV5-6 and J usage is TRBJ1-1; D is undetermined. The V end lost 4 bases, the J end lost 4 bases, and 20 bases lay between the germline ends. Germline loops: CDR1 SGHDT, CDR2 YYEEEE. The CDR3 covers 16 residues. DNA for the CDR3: TGTGCCAGCAGCCTTGTACTATCGCGGAGAGGCACTGAAGCTTTCTTT. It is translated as CASSLVLSRRGTEAFF.

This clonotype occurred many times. As DNA, the CDR3 is TGTGCCAGCAGCCCCGACTGGGACGTCAGAAGGAATAATTCACCCCTCCACTTT. Residues: CASSPDWDVRRNNSPLHF. The V call is TRBV4-2, the J call TRBJ1-6; D is perhaps TRBD1 (5 bases). The CDR3 extends over 18 amino acids. Trimming removed 4 bases from V and 5 bases from J, with 21 bases in between. CDR1 is LGHNA and CDR2 is YNFKEQ in the germline V gene.

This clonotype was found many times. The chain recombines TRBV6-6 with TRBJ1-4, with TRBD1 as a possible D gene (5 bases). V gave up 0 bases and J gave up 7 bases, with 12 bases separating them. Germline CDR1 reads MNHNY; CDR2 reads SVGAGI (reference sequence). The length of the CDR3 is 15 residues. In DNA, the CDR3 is TGTGCCAGCAGTTACTCGCGGCAGGGAGGTGAAAAACTGTTTTTT. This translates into CASSYSRQGGEKLFF.

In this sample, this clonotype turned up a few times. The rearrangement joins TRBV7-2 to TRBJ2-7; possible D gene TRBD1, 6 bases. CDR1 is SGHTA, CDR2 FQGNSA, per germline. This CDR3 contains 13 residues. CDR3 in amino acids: CASSLNRAYAQYV. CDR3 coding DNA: TGTGCCAGCAGCTTAAACAGGGCCTACGCGCAGTACGTC.

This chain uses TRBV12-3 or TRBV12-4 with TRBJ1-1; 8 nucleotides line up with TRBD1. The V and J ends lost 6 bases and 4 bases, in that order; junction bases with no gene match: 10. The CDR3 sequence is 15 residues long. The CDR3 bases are TGTGCCAGCAGGGGGACAGGAGGGCGGGTCACTGAAGCTTTCTTT. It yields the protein CASRGTGGRVTEAFF.

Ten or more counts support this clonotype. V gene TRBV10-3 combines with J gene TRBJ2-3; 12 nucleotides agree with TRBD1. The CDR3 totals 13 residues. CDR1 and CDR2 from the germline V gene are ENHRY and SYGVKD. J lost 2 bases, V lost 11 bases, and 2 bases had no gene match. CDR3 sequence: CAPGQGATDTQYF. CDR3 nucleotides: TGTGCCCCGGGACAGGGGGCCACAGATACGCAGTATTTT.

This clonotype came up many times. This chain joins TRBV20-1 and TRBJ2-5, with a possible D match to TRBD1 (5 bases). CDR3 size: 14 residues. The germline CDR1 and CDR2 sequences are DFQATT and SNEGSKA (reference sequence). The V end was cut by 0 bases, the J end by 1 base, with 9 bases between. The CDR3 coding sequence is TGCAGTGCTAGAGATCAGGGTGTCCAAGAGACCCAGTACTTC. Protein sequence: CSARDQGVQETQYF.

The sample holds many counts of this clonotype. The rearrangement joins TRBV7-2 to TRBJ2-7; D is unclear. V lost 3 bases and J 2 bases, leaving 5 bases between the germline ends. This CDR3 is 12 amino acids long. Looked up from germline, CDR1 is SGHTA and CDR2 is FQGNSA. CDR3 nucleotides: TGTGCCAGCAGCTTCCTCCCCTACGAGCAGTACTTC. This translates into CASSFLPYEQYF.

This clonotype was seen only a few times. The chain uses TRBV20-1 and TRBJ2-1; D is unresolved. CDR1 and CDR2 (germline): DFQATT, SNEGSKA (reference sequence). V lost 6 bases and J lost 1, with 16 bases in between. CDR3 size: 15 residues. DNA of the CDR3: TGCAGTGCCTCCAGCCCCCGCCATTCCTACAATGAGCAGTTCTTC. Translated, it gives CSASSPRHSYNEQFF.

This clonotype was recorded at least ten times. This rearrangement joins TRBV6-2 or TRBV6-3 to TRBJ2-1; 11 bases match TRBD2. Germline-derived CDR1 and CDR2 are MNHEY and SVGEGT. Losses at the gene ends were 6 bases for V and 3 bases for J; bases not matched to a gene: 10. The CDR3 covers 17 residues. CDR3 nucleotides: TGTGCCAGCAGAACCCGGACTAGCGGGCTGTTCTACAATGAGCAGTTCTTC. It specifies CASRTRTSGLFYNEQFF.